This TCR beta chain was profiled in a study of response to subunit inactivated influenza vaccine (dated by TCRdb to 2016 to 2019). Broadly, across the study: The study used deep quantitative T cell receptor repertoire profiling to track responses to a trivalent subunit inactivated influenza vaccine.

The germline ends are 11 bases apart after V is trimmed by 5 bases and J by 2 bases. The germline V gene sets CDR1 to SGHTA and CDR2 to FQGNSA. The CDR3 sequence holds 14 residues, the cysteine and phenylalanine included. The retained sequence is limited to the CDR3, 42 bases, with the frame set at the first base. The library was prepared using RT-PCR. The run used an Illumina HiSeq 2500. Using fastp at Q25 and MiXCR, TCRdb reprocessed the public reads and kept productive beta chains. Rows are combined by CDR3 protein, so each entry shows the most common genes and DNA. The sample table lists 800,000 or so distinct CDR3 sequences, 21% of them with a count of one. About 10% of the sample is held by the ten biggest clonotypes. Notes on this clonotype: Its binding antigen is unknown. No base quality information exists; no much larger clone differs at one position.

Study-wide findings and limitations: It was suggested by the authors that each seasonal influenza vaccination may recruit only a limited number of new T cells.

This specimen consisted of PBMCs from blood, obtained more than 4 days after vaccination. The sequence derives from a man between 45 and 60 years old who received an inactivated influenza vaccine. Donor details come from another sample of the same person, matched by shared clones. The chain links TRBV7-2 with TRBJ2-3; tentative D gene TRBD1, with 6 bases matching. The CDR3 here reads CASSQDRTTDTQYF. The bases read TGTGCCAGCAGCCAAGACAGGACCACAGATACGCAGTATTTT.